Reported below is one T cell receptor (beta chain). Profiled with immunoSEQ multiplex PCR; TCRdb holds only in-frame clones, not every one. The profile shows 150,000 to 180,000 clones, about 86% of them singletons. The sample originates from a study of blood T cell repertoires in COVID-19. The CDR3 spans 15 residues. V dropped 0 bases and J dropped 7; count of bases not matched to a gene: 9. Germline assignment: CDR1 SGHNT and CDR2 YYREEE (reference sequence). The gene calls are TRBV5-4 and TRBJ2-5; 7 bases are shared with TRBD2. The sequenced sample consisted of PBMCs or T cells enriched from blood (not recorded which). This clonotype originated in a man aged 50-59 years who had recovered from COVID-19. The CDR3 reads CASSLELGGVGTQYF. For the CDR3, the DNA is TGTGCCAGCAGCTTGGAGTTGGGAGGGGTCGGGACCCAGTACTTC.